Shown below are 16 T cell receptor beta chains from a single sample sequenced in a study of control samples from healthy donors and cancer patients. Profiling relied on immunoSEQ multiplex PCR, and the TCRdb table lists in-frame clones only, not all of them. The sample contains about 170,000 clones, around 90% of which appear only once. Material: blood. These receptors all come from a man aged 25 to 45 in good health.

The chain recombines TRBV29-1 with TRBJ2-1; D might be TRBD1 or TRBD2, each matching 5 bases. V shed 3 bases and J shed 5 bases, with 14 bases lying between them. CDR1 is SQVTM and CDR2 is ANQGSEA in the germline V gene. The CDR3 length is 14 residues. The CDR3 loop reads CSVDYRGLHNEQFF. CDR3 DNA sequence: TGCAGCGTTGATTATCGGGGCCTACACAATGAGCAGTTCTTC.

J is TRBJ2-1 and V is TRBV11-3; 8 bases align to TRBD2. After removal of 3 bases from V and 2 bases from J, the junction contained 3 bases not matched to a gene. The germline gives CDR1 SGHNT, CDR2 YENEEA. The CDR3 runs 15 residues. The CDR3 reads CASSLGRGAYNEQFF. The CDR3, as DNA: TGTGCCAGCAGCTTGGGGCGGGGGGCCTACAATGAGCAGTTCTTC.

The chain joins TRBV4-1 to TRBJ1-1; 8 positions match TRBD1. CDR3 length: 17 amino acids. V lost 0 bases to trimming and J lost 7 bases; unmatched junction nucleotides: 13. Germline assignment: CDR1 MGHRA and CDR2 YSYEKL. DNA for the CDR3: TGCGCCAGCAGCCAAGATCTGAGTAGGACAGGGATAATTGAAGCTTTCTTT. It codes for CASSQDLSRTGIIEAFF.

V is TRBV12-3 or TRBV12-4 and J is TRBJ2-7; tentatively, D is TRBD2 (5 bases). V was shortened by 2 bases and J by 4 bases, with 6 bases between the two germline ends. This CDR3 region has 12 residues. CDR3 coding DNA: TGTGCCAGCAGTTTAACGGGGTACGAGCAGTACTTC. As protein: CASSLTGYEQYF.

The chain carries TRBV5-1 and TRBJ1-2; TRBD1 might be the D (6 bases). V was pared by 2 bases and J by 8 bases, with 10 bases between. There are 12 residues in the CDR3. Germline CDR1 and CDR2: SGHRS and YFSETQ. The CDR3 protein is CASSLAGEGYTF. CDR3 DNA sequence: TGCGCCAGCAGCTTAGCAGGGGAAGGCTACACCTTC.

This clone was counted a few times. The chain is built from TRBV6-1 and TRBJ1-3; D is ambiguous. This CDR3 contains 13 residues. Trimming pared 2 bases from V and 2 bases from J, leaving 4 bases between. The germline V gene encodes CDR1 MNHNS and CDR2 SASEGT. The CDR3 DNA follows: TGTGCCAGCAGTGAACTGGCTGGAAACACCATATATTTT. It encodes CASSELAGNTIYF.

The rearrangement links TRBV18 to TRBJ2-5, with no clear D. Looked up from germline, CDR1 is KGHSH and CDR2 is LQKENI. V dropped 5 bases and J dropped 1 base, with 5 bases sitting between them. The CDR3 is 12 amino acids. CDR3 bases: TGTGCCAGCTCAGAACGCCAAGAGACCCAGTACTTC. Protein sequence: CASSERQETQYF.

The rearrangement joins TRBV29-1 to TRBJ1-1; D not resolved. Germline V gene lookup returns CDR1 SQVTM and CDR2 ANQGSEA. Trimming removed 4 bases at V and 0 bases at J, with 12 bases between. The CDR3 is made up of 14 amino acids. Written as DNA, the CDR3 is TGCAGCGTTGGCGCCGGGCCCCTGAACACTGAAGCTTTCTTT. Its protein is CSVGAGPLNTEAFF.

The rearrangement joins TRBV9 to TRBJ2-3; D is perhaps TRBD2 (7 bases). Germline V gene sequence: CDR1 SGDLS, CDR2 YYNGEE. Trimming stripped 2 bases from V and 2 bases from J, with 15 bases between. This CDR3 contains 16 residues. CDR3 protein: CASSVGGGTPTDTQYF. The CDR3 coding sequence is TGTGCCAGCAGCGTCGGGGGAGGGACACCCACAGATACGCAGTATTTT.

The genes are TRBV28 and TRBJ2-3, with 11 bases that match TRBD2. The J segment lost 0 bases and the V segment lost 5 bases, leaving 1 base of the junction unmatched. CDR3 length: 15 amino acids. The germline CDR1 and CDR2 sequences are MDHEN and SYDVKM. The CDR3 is CASSRLAGSTDTQYF. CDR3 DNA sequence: TGTGCCAGCAGTCGACTAGCGGGGAGCACAGATACGCAGTATTTT.

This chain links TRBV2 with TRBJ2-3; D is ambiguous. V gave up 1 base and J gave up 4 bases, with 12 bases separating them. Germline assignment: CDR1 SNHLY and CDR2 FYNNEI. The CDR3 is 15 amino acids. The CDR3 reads CASSEGLPTPDTQYF. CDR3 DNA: TGTGCCAGCAGTGAAGGCCTGCCCACACCAGATACGCAGTATTTT. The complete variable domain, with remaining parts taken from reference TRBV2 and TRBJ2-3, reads EPEVTQTPSHQVTQMGQEVILRCVPISNHLYFYWYRQILGQKVEFLVSFYNNEISEKSEIFDDQFSVERPDGSNFTLKIRSTKLEDSAMYFCASSEGLPTPDTQYFGPGTRLTVL.

The CDR3 DNA sequence: TGTGCCAGCAGTACTACGAGCTCTGGAAACACCATATATTTT. Protein: CASSTTSSGNTIYF. The genes are TRBV6-2 or TRBV6-3 and TRBJ1-3; unclear D gene. The ends were cut back, 5 bases at V and 0 bases at J, with 8 bases in the middle. The germline CDR1 and CDR2 sequences are MNHEY and SVGEGT. CDR3 length: 14 residues.

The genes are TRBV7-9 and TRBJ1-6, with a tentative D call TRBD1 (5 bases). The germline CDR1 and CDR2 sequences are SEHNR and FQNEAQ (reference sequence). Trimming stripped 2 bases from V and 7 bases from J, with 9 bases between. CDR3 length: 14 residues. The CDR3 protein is CASSLPTANSPLHF. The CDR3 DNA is TGTGCCAGCAGCTTACCGACAGCAAATTCACCCCTCCACTTT.

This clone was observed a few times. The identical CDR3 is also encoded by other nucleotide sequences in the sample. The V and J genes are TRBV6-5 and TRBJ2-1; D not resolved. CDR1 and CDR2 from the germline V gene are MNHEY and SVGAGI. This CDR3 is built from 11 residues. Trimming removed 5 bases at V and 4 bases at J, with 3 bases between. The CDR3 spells CASSRYNEQFF. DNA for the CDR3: TGTGCCAGCAGTAGATACAATGAGCAGTTCTTC.

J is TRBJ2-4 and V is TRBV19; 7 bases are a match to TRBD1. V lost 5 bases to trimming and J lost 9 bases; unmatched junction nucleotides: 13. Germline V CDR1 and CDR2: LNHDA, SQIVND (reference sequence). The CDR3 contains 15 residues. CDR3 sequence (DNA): TGTGCCAGTAGTCTCCCCCGACAGGGTAGTGCCATTCAGTACTTC. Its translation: CASSLPRQGSAIQYF.

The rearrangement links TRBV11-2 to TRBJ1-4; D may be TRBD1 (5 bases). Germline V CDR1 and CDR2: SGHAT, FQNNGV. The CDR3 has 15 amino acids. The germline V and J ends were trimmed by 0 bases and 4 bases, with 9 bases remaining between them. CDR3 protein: CASSLEGRGNEKLFF. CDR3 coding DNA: TGTGCCAGCAGCTTAGAGGGGAGGGGTAATGAAAAACTGTTTTTT.